There are a few counts of the clone carrying this T cell receptor beta chain. Assay used: immunoSEQ multiplex PCR; TCRdb lists only in-frame clones, some missing. The sample has roughly 80,000 clones, approximately 90% seen once; the top ten hold 5.7%. These data are taken from a study of control samples from healthy donors and cancer patients. The CDR3 extends over 13 amino acids. Trimming took 6 bases from V and 1 from J; bases not matched to a gene: 3. Germline V gene sequence: CDR1 MNHEY, CDR2 SMNVEV (reference sequence). The rearrangement joins TRBV27 to TRBJ2-7; 7 positions agree with TRBD1. The TCR comes from a woman aged 45 to 65 in good health. The sequenced sample consisted of blood. The CDR3 region has the DNA TGTGCCAGCAGACTGACAGGGTCCTACGAGCAGTACTTC. Amino acids: CASRLTGSYEQYF.